Here is one T cell receptor (beta chain) with its context. The CDR3 has 18 amino acids. Germline V CDR1 and CDR2: SGHDN, FVKESK. V was trimmed by 3 bases and J by 1 base, leaving 22 bases between them. The entry originates in a study of patients and donors after allogeneic stem cell transplantation. In TCRdb, the RT-PCR reads were re-called with MiXCR into one record per CDR3 protein. The sample lists 800,000 to 1,000,000 distinct CDR3 sequences, roughly 18% occurring once. The receptor was derived from a human donor who was either an allogeneic HSCT recipient or a stem cell or donor lymphocyte infusion donor (not recorded which). It is not recorded whose cells these are; they may come from a transplant donor. V is TRBV14 and J is TRBJ2-7; D perhaps matches TRBD2 (6 bases). The sequencing sample was made of blood, either unsorted or a sorted T cell fraction (not recorded which). This CDR3 reads CASSHDGWIGGDSYEQYF. Here the CDR3 DNA reads TGTGCCAGCAGCCACGACGGTTGGATCGGCGGGGATTCCTACGAGCAGTACTTC.